One and the same sample provided the 15 T cell receptor beta chains below, sequenced in a study of chemoradiotherapy in HPV16-positive cancers. Sequencing was performed with immunoSEQ multiplex PCR; in TCRdb, only in-frame clones are kept and a portion is missing. Of tens of thousands of clones listed, roughly 80% are singletons. Sequencing was performed on blood, taken from a patient who underwent chemoradiotherapy. The receptors were sampled from a human donor with HPV-associated anogenital cancer.

V and J are TRBV5-1 and TRBJ1-1; 8 nucleotides line up with TRBD1. V gave up 0 bases and J gave up 6 bases; unmatched junction bases: 4. The CDR3 has 14 amino acids. Germline-derived CDR1 and CDR2 are SGHRS and YFSETQ. CDR3 region: CASSLGQGASEAFF. Written as DNA, the CDR3 is TGCGCCAGCAGCTTGGGGCAGGGGGCCTCTGAAGCTTTCTTT.

J is TRBJ2-1 and V is TRBV5-1, with TRBD1 matching 7 bases. This CDR3 has 15 residues. The junction had 4 bases not matched to a gene; V was cut back by 4 bases and J by 0 bases. CDR1 and CDR2 (germline): SGHRS, YFSETQ. The CDR3 reads CASSLGQDSYNEQFF. For the CDR3, the DNA is TGCGCCAGCAGCCTAGGACAGGACTCCTACAATGAGCAGTTCTTC.

This chain connects TRBV15 to TRBJ1-3; D gene unclear. CDR3 size: 16 residues. V lost 0 bases, J lost 1 base, and 10 bases lay in between. CDR1 and CDR2 (germline): LNHNV, YYDKDF (reference sequence). CDR3 in DNA: TGTGCCACCAGCAGAGATCCCGGGAATTCTGGAAACACCATATATTTT. Protein product: CATSRDPGNSGNTIYF.

The chain uses TRBV29-1 and TRBJ1-3, with 8 bases fitting TRBD1. V trimming: 3 bases; J trimming: 0 bases; junction bases outside the gene matches: 13. CDR3 length: 18 amino acids. Germline V CDR1 and CDR2: SQVTM, ANQGSEA. This chain's CDR3 is CSVEVQGQGFSSGNTIYF. The CDR3 DNA reads as TGCAGCGTTGAGGTTCAAGGACAGGGATTTTCCTCTGGAAACACCATATATTTT.

The chain links TRBV7-2 to TRBJ2-7; maybe TRBD2 (6 bases). The CDR3 is made up of 14 amino acids. CDR1 SGHTA and CDR2 FQGNSA come from the germline V gene. Trimming took 3 bases from V and 4 from J, leaving 13 bases between them. CDR3 nucleotides: TGTGCCAGCAGCTTCAGTGGGGGGAGTTACGAGCAGTACTTC. Amino acid sequence: CASSFSGGSYEQYF.

The CDR3 coding sequence is TGCGCCAGCAGAGATACAAGGGGGGGGGAGACCCAGTACTTC. This sequence encodes CASRDTRGGETQYF. The chain carries TRBV5-1 and TRBJ2-5, with D maybe TRBD2 (7 bases). Germline V lookup: CDR1 SGHRS, CDR2 YFSETQ. Trimming removed 5 bases from V and 5 bases from J, with 16 bases in between. CDR3 length equals 14 residues.

This rearrangement joins TRBV25-1 to TRBJ2-1; D remains unclear. Trimming removed 5 bases at V and 7 bases at J, with 18 bases between. The CDR3 has 15 residues. Per germline, CDR1 MGHDK and CDR2 SYGVNS. The CDR3 loop reads CASSMGRVSGNEQFF. The CDR3 coding sequence is TGTGCCAGCAGTATGGGTAGGGTCTCTGGGAATGAGCAGTTCTTC.

This chain joins TRBV6-6 and TRBJ1-2; D gene ambiguous. This CDR3 is 12 amino acids long. Germline lookup yields CDR1 MNHNY and CDR2 SVGAGI (reference sequence). V was shortened by 5 bases and J by 4 bases, with 8 bases between the two germline ends. CDR3 in amino acids: CASSLHSYGYTF. In DNA form, the CDR3 reads TGTGCCAGCAGTCTTCACAGCTATGGCTACACCTTC.

This chain connects TRBV29-1 to TRBJ2-3; D perhaps matches TRBD1 (5 bases). This CDR3 spans 13 amino acids. The ends were cut back, 4 bases at V and 3 bases at J, with 11 bases in the middle. Germline assignment: CDR1 SQVTM and CDR2 ANQGSEA. The CDR3 reads CSVAGRVTDTQYF. As DNA, the CDR3 is TGCAGCGTTGCGGGCAGGGTTACAGATACGCAGTATTTT.

V usage is TRBV19 and J usage is TRBJ1-1; the D gene is possibly TRBD1 (5 bases). The CDR3 is 14 residues long. The V gene's germline CDR1 is LNHDA and CDR2 SQIVND (reference sequence). V lost 4 bases to trimming and J lost 4 bases, with 13 bases between them. The CDR3 bases are TGTGCCAGTAGTAGGTCCAGGGTAGGCACTGAAGCTTTCTTT. The encoded protein is CASSRSRVGTEAFF.

In DNA, the CDR3 is TGCGCCAGCAGCGGGAACAGGGATGGGACAGATACGCAGTATTTT. Translating it yields CASSGNRDGTDTQYF. This rearrangement joins TRBV4-1 to TRBJ2-3; D is perhaps TRBD1 (6 bases). Germline loops: CDR1 MGHRA, CDR2 YSYEKL. V lost 5 bases and J 3 bases, leaving 15 bases between the germline ends. This CDR3 is 15 amino acids long.

V and J are TRBV5-1 and TRBJ2-3, with 8 bases that match TRBD2. Germline loops: CDR1 SGHRS, CDR2 YFSETQ. This CDR3 comprises 16 residues. With 4 bases clipped from V and 4 bases from J, the junction kept 11 bases outside the gene matches. CDR3 nucleotides: TGCGCCAGCAGCGAAATAAGCGGGGGAGTCTCAGATACGCAGTATTTT. Translating it yields CASSEISGGVSDTQYF.

The gene calls are TRBV23-1 and TRBJ1-1; D not certain. TRBV23-1 is known as an ORF, though its function is uncertain. The CDR3 contains 14 residues. The V and J ends lost 3 bases and 5 bases respectively, with 13 bases between them. The CDR3 sequence: CASSHRPPGTEAFF. CDR3 sequence (DNA): TGCGCCAGCAGTCATCGGCCCCCCGGTACTGAAGCTTTCTTT.

The rearrangement uses TRBV19 and TRBJ1-5; D is perhaps TRBD1 (5 bases). Trimming removed 7 bases from V and 6 bases from J, with 13 bases in between. Germline V gene sequence: CDR1 LNHDA, CDR2 SQIVND (reference sequence). The CDR3 has 13 residues. The CDR3 coding sequence is TGTGCCAGTAATCAGGGTCGGGGTCAGCCCCAGCATTTT. Its protein is CASNQGRGQPQHF.

This chain uses TRBV30 with TRBJ1-6; D is ambiguous. V was cut by 0 bases and J by 0 bases, with 6 bases left in between. Germline assignment: CDR1 GTSNPN and CDR2 SVGIG (reference sequence). CDR3 length equals 15 residues. The CDR3 DNA sequence: TGTGCCTGGAGTGTAAGCTCCTCCTATAATTCACCCCTCCACTTT. Encoded protein: CAWSVSSSYNSPLHF. Full variable domain (outside the CDR3, taken from reference TRBV30 and TRBJ1-6): SQTIHQWPATLVQPVGSPLSLECTVEGTSNPNLYWYRQAAGRGLQLLFYSVGIGQISSEVPQNLSASRPQDRQFILSSKKLLLSDSGFYLCAWSVSSSYNSPLHFGNGTRLTVT.